This T cell receptor (beta chain) was found in a study of CD8+ T cells in alopecia areata (dated by TCRdb to the late 2010s). About the investigation overall: The treated patients took part in an open-label pilot trial in which moderate-to-severe alopecia areata was treated with oral tofacitinib at 5 to 10 mg twice daily. High-throughput TCRbeta sequencing was used to examine T cell clonal expansion in alopecia areata in both the C3H/HeJ mouse model and human patients. Biopsies were taken from tofacitinib-treated patients at baseline and at 4 and 24 weeks of treatment, and a later scalp biopsy was taken in several of the tofacitinib-treated patients. TCRbeta CDR3 regions were amplified by immunoSEQ multiplex PCR with 35 Vbeta forward and 13 Jbeta reverse primers. Scalp clonality was compared across normal scalp (n=4), patchy alopecia areata scalp (n=8), and alopecia totalis/universalis scalp (n=8). The RNA source kit depended on sample type: the PAXgene miRNA kit for fixed scalp, the miRNeasy kit for PBMCs, and the RNeasy kit for mouse skin. In humans, TCRbeta sequencing was performed on scalp tissue and on sorted CD4+ and CD8+ peripheral blood T cells from healthy controls and from patients with patchy or totalis/universalis alopecia areata. Disease severity in treated patients was measured with the SALT score, which quantifies the percentage of affected scalp surface area. Tofacitinib was administered for 6 to 18 months, and 6 months of follow-up off drug were then conducted to assess delayed response and recurrence. Study-wide conclusions, independent of this receptor: Compared with normal scalp, lesional scalp, particularly in alopecia totalis/universalis, had higher clonality and more expanded CD8+ clones, which suggests antigenic drive. Scalp TCR repertoire analysis is complicated because resident alphabeta T cells in normal human skin are also sequenced, whereas mouse skin is dominated by gammadelta T cells. Tofacitinib significantly lowered scalp clonality and the number of expanded CD8+ clones among the top 100 scalp clones. Many expanded lesional clones were found to persist in scalp and blood during tofacitinib treatment, and relapse after treatment cessation may be partly explained by this persistence. TCR sequences shared between patients were less clear than in mice, possibly partly because of HLA diversity in the patient population. Because the treated cohort was small and included a single nonresponder, larger studies are needed to assess links between baseline CD8+ expansion and response.

The treatment or condition label here, explained by the study, means: oral pan-JAK inhibitor, 5-10 mg twice daily. Lesional scalp punch biopsies and peripheral blood were obtained from alopecia areata patients. After PBMCs were isolated by density centrifugation and stained for CD3, CD4 and CD8, a FACSAria was used to sort CD4+ and CD8+ T cells. Receptor libraries were prepared by the immunoSEQ multiplex PCR assay. To provide template for TCR sequencing, every sample had RNA extracted and reverse transcribed into cDNA. SuperScript III was used for first-strand cDNA synthesis, primed with a 2:1 mix of oligo-dT and random hexamers. A synthetic immune receptor repertoire was used to assess amplification bias, and residual bias was removed computationally. For the original study's pipeline: Raw reads were preprocessed for error removal, and CDR3 was defined according to IMGT conventions as running from the conserved cysteine to phenylalanine. To get clonality, Shannon entropy was normalized by log2 of the number of productive unique TCRs and the result was subtracted from 1. Whether each scalp clone was CD4 or CD8 was inferred by checking scalp TCRbeta sequences against the CD4 and CD8 repertoires from sorted blood. TCRdb mirrors the immuneACCESS table, restricted to in-frame sequences. Some clones are absent from its copies; in checked studies, under half trace to an unresolved V gene, and the reason for the others is unknown. That table is the source of V, J and clone size, and D and trimming were worked out from the DNA. The sample table holds fewer than 250,000 clones, of which roughly two fifths were seen once. The top ten hold more than 0.4% of the sample.

Turning to this clone: Its antigen specificity is not known. No base-level quality is on record; no much larger clone is a single base apart.

Trimming costs V 6 bases and J 2 bases, and their ends lie 18 bases apart. Taken from cysteine to phenylalanine, the CDR3 has 16 residues. Only the CDR3 DNA stays, 48 bases, in frame from base 1. The CDR1 and CDR2 encoded by the germline V gene (reference sequence) are MNHNY and SVGAGI. This TCR was recovered from a human donor with alopecia areata. This chain joins TRBV6-6 to TRBJ2-3; a weak D assignment points to TRBD2 (6 bases agree). This material consisted of CD4+ T cells sorted from blood, taken between weeks 30 and 35, from a patient treated with tofacitinib. The CDR3 loop reads CASSPGGFTYTDTQYF. The bases read TGTGCCAGCAGCCCTGGGGGGTTTACCTACACAGATACGCAGTATTTT.